The rows below give T cell receptor beta chains drawn from one sample of a study of beta chain features in type 1 diabetes. Libraries were prepared by immunoSEQ multiplex PCR; TCRdb keeps only in-frame clonotypes and omits some of them. This repertoire shows 250,000 to 300,000 clones, roughly an eighth found once; its top ten account for about 0.017%. Input material: naive CD4+ T cells from blood. Receptors were obtained from a young man with type 1 diabetes. Each CDR3 is given with its conserved first and last residue. The D gene is left open where the match is weak. Only some rows state a clone size, as once, few, many or a class for expanded clones.

cdr3_nt	cdr3_aa	j_call	d_call	v_call	clone_size	cdr3_length
TGTGCCAGCAGCTTGGACAGAAACACCGGGGAGCTGTTTTTT	CASSLDRNTGELFF	TRBJ2-2	-	TRBV5-4	few	14
TGTGCCAGCAGTTTTTTCAGGGGGCAAGCTTTCTTT	CASSFFRGQAFF	TRBJ1-1	TRBD1	TRBV28	-	12
TGTGCCAGCTCACCACTGGAGGGGGCGAGGAACGAGCAGTACTTC	CASSPLEGARNEQYF	TRBJ2-7	-	TRBV18	few	15
TGTGCCAGCAGCTCCCGAACAGGGGACAGAAACATTCAGTACTTC	CASSSRTGDRNIQYF	TRBJ2-4	TRBD1	TRBV11-1	few	15
TGTGCCAGCAGGAGCTTTATGGGCAATCAGCCCCAGCATTTT	CASRSFMGNQPQHF	TRBJ1-5	-	TRBV28	-	14
TGTGCCAGCAGCGTCCCGGGACTAGCGGGACCCAGCAGCACAGATACGCAGTATTTT	CASSVPGLAGPSSTDTQYF	TRBJ2-3	TRBD2	TRBV5-6	few	19
TGCGCCAGCAGCCAAGACTTGAACACTGAAGCTTTCTTT	CASSQDLNTEAFF	TRBJ1-1	-	TRBV4-3	few	13
TGTGCCAGCTCACCCACTAGCGGGAGAGAGACCCAGTACTTC	CASSPTSGRETQYF	TRBJ2-5	TRBD2	TRBV18	few	14
TGTGCCAGCAGCGATTCCGGGACAACGAATAATTCACCCCTCCACTTT	CASSDSGTTNNSPLHF	TRBJ1-6	-	TRBV4-2	-	16
TGTGCCAGCAGTAAGACAGTTCGGGATGAGCAGTTCTTC	CASSKTVRDEQFF	TRBJ2-1	-	TRBV6-5	few	13
TGCGCCAGTCTCCCGGGACAGGGTGGAGATCAGCCCCAGCATTTT	CASLPGQGGDQPQHF	TRBJ1-5	TRBD1	TRBV23-1	-	15
TGTGCCAGCAGTTTAATGGCGGGAGGGCCTGTATCAGAGACCCAGTACTTC	CASSLMAGGPVSETQYF	TRBJ2-5	TRBD2	TRBV28	-	17
TGTGCCAGCAGTTTACCGGGGTCCACAGATACGCAGTATTTT	CASSLPGSTDTQYF	TRBJ2-3	-	TRBV28	few	14
TGCGCCAGCAGTTGGGGGCCAACGGATGAGCAGTTCTTC	CASSWGPTDEQFF	TRBJ2-1	-	TRBV5-1	-	13
TGTGCCAGCAGTTTAAGTGGGACAGGGGCAGATACGCAGTATTTT	CASSLSGTGADTQYF	TRBJ2-3	TRBD1	TRBV28	few	15
TGTGCCAGCCGGGGACAGGTCTACGAGCAGTACTTC	CASRGQVYEQYF	TRBJ2-7	TRBD1	TRBV28	few	12
TGTGCCAGCAGAAGGGACAGTTACAATGAGCAGTTCTTC	CASRRDSYNEQFF	TRBJ2-1	TRBD1	TRBV6-5	few	13
TGTGCCAGCTCAAGACAGGGCTACAATGAGCAGTTCTTC	CASSRQGYNEQFF	TRBJ2-1	TRBD1	TRBV18	-	13
TGTGCCAGCAGCACGAGACTAGCGGGAGGAGAGACCCAGTACTTC	CASSTRLAGGETQYF	TRBJ2-5	TRBD2	TRBV7-9	-	15
TGTGCCAGCAGCCCAAGGACAGGGCTAACCTCTGGGGCCAACGTCCTGACTTTC	CASSPRTGLTSGANVLTF	TRBJ2-6	TRBD1	TRBV11-1	few	18
TGTGCCAGCTCACCCCTGGGAGCACGGACAGATACGCAGTATTTT	CASSPLGARTDTQYF	TRBJ2-3	-	TRBV18	-	15
TGTGCCTGGAGGGTCGGGCTAGCGGAAATCACCGGGGAGCTGTTTTTT	CAWRVGLAEITGELFF	TRBJ2-2	TRBD2	TRBV30	once	16
TGCGCCAGCCGGGGACAGCTGAGCTCCTACGAGCAGTACTTC	CASRGQLSSYEQYF	TRBJ2-7	TRBD1	TRBV5-1	-	14
TGTGCCAGCAGTTCCGGGACAGACGACGAGCAGTACTTC	CASSSGTDDEQYF	TRBJ2-7	TRBD1	TRBV27	-	13
TGTGCCAGCAGACCCGACAGGGAGAACTATGGCTACACCTTC	CASRPDRENYGYTF	TRBJ1-2	TRBD1	TRBV28	-	14
TGCAGCGTGACAGCAAATAGCAATCAGCCCCAGCATTTT	CSVTANSNQPQHF	TRBJ1-5	-	TRBV29-1	few	13
TGTGCCAGCTATCTAGCGGGACAAGAGCAGTACTTC	CASYLAGQEQYF	TRBJ2-7	TRBD2	TRBV2	few	12
TGTGCCAGCAGCCAGCGGGTGGGGACAGGAGCCTACGAGCAGTACTTC	CASSQRVGTGAYEQYF	TRBJ2-7	TRBD1	TRBV7-2	-	16
TGTGCCAGCAGCCCGAGGACAGGTTCCTACGAGCAGTACTTC	CASSPRTGSYEQYF	TRBJ2-7	TRBD1	TRBV11-2	few	14
TGCGCCAGCAGCCAAGGGCTTGCGGGAGTGGGGAATGAGCAGTTCTTC	CASSQGLAGVGNEQFF	TRBJ2-1	TRBD2	TRBV4-3	few	16
TGTGCCAGCAGCTTCAGAGCCGGGACAGGGGACACTGAAGCTTTCTTT	CASSFRAGTGDTEAFF	TRBJ1-1	TRBD1	TRBV7-6	-	16
TGTGCCAGCAGTGTAGTACAGGGGGCTGCCTACGAGCAGTACTTC	CASSVVQGAAYEQYF	TRBJ2-7	TRBD1	TRBV6-1	few	15
TGTGCCAGCAGCTTTCCCACAGGGGATGGGGCCAACGTCCTGACTTTC	CASSFPTGDGANVLTF	TRBJ2-6	TRBD1	TRBV7-9	-	16
TGCAGCGTTGGGCAGGGGGCGAACACTGAAGCTTTCTTT	CSVGQGANTEAFF	TRBJ1-1	TRBD1	TRBV29-1	few	13
TGTGCCAGCAGTCGGACAGGAGACTCCTACGAGCAGTACTTC	CASSRTGDSYEQYF	TRBJ2-7	TRBD1	TRBV27	few	14
TGTGCCTGGAGCGGCGGGAGACACAGCTACAATGAGCAGTTCTTC	CAWSGGRHSYNEQFF	TRBJ2-1	TRBD2	TRBV30	few	15
TGTGCCAGTAGCCCTCAGGGGGCTTGGAATCAGCCCCAGCATTTT	CASSPQGAWNQPQHF	TRBJ1-5	TRBD1	TRBV19	-	15
TGCGCCAGCAGCCCAGGCGACACCATCCAAGAGACCCAGTACTTC	CASSPGDTIQETQYF	TRBJ2-5	-	TRBV5-1	-	15
TGTGCCTGGAGTACCAGCTACGAGCAGTACTTC	CAWSTSYEQYF	TRBJ2-7	-	TRBV30	-	11
TGTGCCAGCAGTCTCCCTGACACCGGGGAGCTGTTTTTT	CASSLPDTGELFF	TRBJ2-2	-	TRBV28	-	13